One and the same sample provided the 22 T cell receptor beta chains below, sequenced in a study of blood T cell repertoires in COVID-19. Libraries were prepared by immunoSEQ multiplex PCR; TCRdb keeps only in-frame clonotypes and omits some of them. The sample lists about 130,000 clones; roughly 83% were seen once. The sequenced sample was peripheral blood. Receptors were obtained from a woman between 50 and 59 years old with acute or convalescent COVID-19.

This chain uses TRBV5-1 with TRBJ1-1, with 9 bases identical to TRBD1. The CDR3 is made up of 15 amino acids. CDR1 SGHRS and CDR2 YFSETQ come from the germline V gene. The V gene end was trimmed by 4 bases and the J gene end by 1 base; junction bases not matched to a gene: 5. CDR3 in amino acids: CASSPDRGTNTEAFF. CDR3 DNA sequence: TGCGCCAGCAGCCCGGACAGGGGCACGAACACTGAAGCTTTCTTT.

This chain links TRBV3-1 (or the pseudogene TRBV3-2) with TRBJ1-2; 10 positions agree with TRBD1. V lost 6 bases to trimming and J lost 0 bases; unmatched junction nucleotides: 4. This CDR3 spans 15 amino acids. Per the germline V gene, CDR1 is LGHDT and CDR2 is YNNKEL (reference sequence). The CDR3 is CASRRTGGTNYGYTF. Written as DNA, the CDR3 is TGTGCCAGCAGACGGACAGGGGGTACTAACTATGGCTACACCTTC.

V gene TRBV2 combines with J gene TRBJ1-6, with D possibly matching TRBD1 (5 bases). The CDR3 has 13 residues. Trimming cost V 7 bases and J 7 bases, with 11 bases left between them. Germline-derived CDR1 and CDR2 are SNHLY and FYNNEI. CDR3 DNA: TGTGCCAGCACCTCCGCAGGGAATTCACCCCTCCACTTT. The encoded protein is CASTSAGNSPLHF. Based on the CDR3 plus reference TRBV2 and TRBJ1-6, the full variable domain is EPEVTQTPSHQVTQMGQEVILRCVPISNHLYFYWYRQILGQKVEFLVSFYNNEISEKSEIFDDQFSVERPDGSNFTLKIRSTKLEDSAMYFCASTSAGNSPLHFGNGTRLTVT.

V and J are TRBV7-2 and TRBJ1-6, with a possible D match to TRBD1 (5 bases). The V end lost 1 base, the J end lost 6 bases, and 13 bases lay between the germline ends. Looked up from germline, CDR1 is SGHTA and CDR2 is FQGNSA. The CDR3 spans 16 residues. The CDR3 loop is CASSLVWGVSNSPLHF. CDR3 bases: TGTGCCAGCAGCTTAGTATGGGGGGTCTCTAATTCACCCCTCCACTTT.

The rearrangement joins TRBV4-2 to TRBJ1-1, with 8 bases identical to TRBD1. Germline CDR1 reads LGHNA; CDR2 reads YNFKEQ. V lost 0 bases, J lost 5 bases, and 5 bases stayed unmatched. CDR3 length: 15 amino acids. The CDR3 DNA reads TGTGCCAGCAGCCAAGAGGGCAGGGGGCGGACTGAAGCTTTCTTT. Protein: CASSQEGRGRTEAFF.

The chain carries TRBV5-1 and TRBJ1-1; 9 bases are shared with TRBD1. V gave up 0 bases and J gave up 4 bases; unmatched junction bases: 4. The germline gives CDR1 SGHRS, CDR2 YFSETQ. This CDR3 has 15 amino acids. The chain's CDR3 is CASSLDGTGSTEAFF. DNA of the CDR3: TGCGCCAGCAGCTTGGATGGGACAGGGTCCACTGAAGCTTTCTTT.

This clone was seen once. J is TRBJ2-4 and V is TRBV10-3; 7 nucleotides align to TRBD2. The CDR3 runs to 15 residues. The trim removed 6 bases at V and 2 bases at J, leaving 7 bases unmatched. The germline V gene has CDR1 ENHRY and CDR2 SYGVKD. The CDR3 DNA reads TGTGCCATCAGGGCGGGGGACGCCTCCAAAAACATTCAGTACTTC. Translated: CAIRAGDASKNIQYF.

The rearrangement joins TRBV7-2 to TRBJ1-1, with 7 positions matching TRBD1. In germline, CDR1 is SGHTA, CDR2 FQGNSA. J gave up 1 base and V 1 base, and 3 bases lay outside the gene matches. The CDR3 loop spans 15 amino acids. DNA of the CDR3: TGTGCCAGCAGCTTAGGCTACAGGGGGAACACTGAAGCTTTCTTT. The encoded protein is CASSLGYRGNTEAFF.

The chain recombines TRBV12-3 or TRBV12-4 with TRBJ1-1; D perhaps matches TRBD1 (5 bases). The CDR3 is 11 amino acids. The V gene lost 6 bases and the J gene lost 5 bases, with 7 bases spanning the gap. DNA of the CDR3: TGTGCCAGCAGGGGGCAGACTGAAGCTTTCTTT. Protein: CASRGQTEAFF.

The chain combines TRBV5-8 with TRBJ1-1, with a possible D match to TRBD1 (5 bases). Per the germline V gene, CDR1 is SGHTS and CDR2 is YDEGEE. The CDR3 loop spans 16 amino acids. V was clipped by 2 bases and J by 1 base, with 15 bases between them. The CDR3, as DNA: TGTGCCAGCAGCTTTCGACCGGGACTGAGGAACACTGAAGCTTTCTTT. Translating it yields CASSFRPGLRNTEAFF.

J is TRBJ1-6 and V is TRBV12-3 or TRBV12-4; D is perhaps TRBD1 (5 bases). V lost 7 bases to trimming and J lost 9 bases, with 13 bases between them. The CDR3 is 13 amino acids. CDR3 sequence: CASTRTGGSPLHF. The CDR3 region has the DNA TGTGCCAGCACCCGTACGGGGGGTTCACCCCTCCACTTT.

This chain links TRBV18 with TRBJ2-2, with D perhaps TRBD1 (6 bases). Germline V CDR1 and CDR2: KGHSH, LQKENI. This CDR3 contains 17 residues. V gave up 0 bases and J gave up 0 bases, with 11 bases separating them. CDR3 loop: CASSPPIGGANTGELFF. The CDR3 DNA is TGTGCCAGCTCACCACCTATAGGGGGAGCGAACACCGGGGAGCTGTTTTTT.

This chain links TRBV6-6 with TRBJ1-2, with 8 positions matching TRBD1. This CDR3 is 13 amino acids long. Germline V gene sequence: CDR1 MNHNY, CDR2 SVGAGI (reference sequence). V gave up 2 bases and J gave up 5 bases; unmatched junction bases: 1. The CDR3: CASSYDRGYGYTF. As DNA, the CDR3 is TGTGCCAGCAGTTACGACAGGGGATATGGCTACACCTTC.

This clone showed up just a few times. J is TRBJ2-1 and V is TRBV2, with 8 bases that match TRBD2. This CDR3 region has 13 residues. V gave up 7 bases and J gave up 8 bases; unmatched junction bases: 7. CDR1 and CDR2 (germline): SNHLY, FYNNEI. The DNA of the CDR3 is TGTGCCAGCAATGCGGGGGGCCGGTATGAGCAGTTCTTC. Amino acids: CASNAGGRYEQFF.

The chain employs TRBV5-1 and TRBJ1-1, with 8 positions matching TRBD1. CDR1 and CDR2 (germline): SGHRS, YFSETQ. The J segment lost 5 bases and the V segment lost 2 bases, leaving 11 bases of the junction unmatched. CDR3 length equals 16 residues. The CDR3: CASSFAGGSGWTEAFF. For the CDR3, the DNA is TGCGCCAGCAGCTTCGCAGGGGGCTCGGGATGGACTGAAGCTTTCTTT.

This chain connects TRBV15 to TRBJ1-5; the match to TRBD1 covers 9 bases. The trim removed 5 bases at V and 6 bases at J, leaving 8 bases unmatched. CDR3 size: 15 residues. In germline, CDR1 is LNHNV, CDR2 YYDKDF (reference sequence). CDR3 residues: CATSPNTDRGQPQHF. The CDR3 DNA follows: TGTGCCACCAGCCCAAATACGGACAGGGGTCAGCCCCAGCATTTT.

In this sample, this clone turned up a few times. The chain couples TRBV12-3 or TRBV12-4 to TRBJ1-4; D is ambiguous. This CDR3 has 12 amino acids. V gave up 3 bases and J gave up 7 bases, with 6 bases separating them. DNA for the CDR3: TGTGCCAGCAGTTTTCCGGGTGAAAAACTGTTTTTT. As protein: CASSFPGEKLFF.

This clone was found a few times. The chain combines TRBV19 with TRBJ1-5; D might be TRBD1 (6 bases). The V gene's germline CDR1 is LNHDA and CDR2 SQIVND (reference sequence). The CDR3 has 15 residues. The V and J ends lost 5 bases and 3 bases respectively, with 14 bases between them. CDR3 nucleotides: TGTGCCAGTAGTCCAGATACAGGGTACAATCAGCCCCAGCATTTT. Protein product: CASSPDTGYNQPQHF.

V and J are TRBV30 and TRBJ1-4; D might be TRBD1 (5 bases). This CDR3 is built from 19 residues. Trimming took 0 bases from V and 2 from J, leaving 22 bases between them. CDR1 is GTSNPN, CDR2 SVGIG, per germline (reference sequence). CDR3 amino acids: CAWSVSGQQGVTTNEKLFF. The CDR3 nucleotides are TGTGCCTGGAGTGTATCTGGACAACAAGGGGTGACGACTAATGAAAAACTGTTTTTT. The full variable domain, with the rest looked up from reference TRBV30 and TRBJ1-4, is SQTIHQWPATLVQPVGSPLSLECTVEGTSNPNLYWYRQAAGRGLQLLFYSVGIGQISSEVPQNLSASRPQDRQFILSSKKLLLSDSGFYLCAWSVSGQQGVTTNEKLFFGSGTQLSVL.

The chain combines TRBV12-5 with TRBJ2-3; TRBD2 aligns across 9 bases. Germline CDR1 is LGHNT and CDR2 is FRNRAP. Losses at the gene ends were 8 bases for V and 0 bases for J; bases not matched to a gene: 6. CDR3 length equals 15 residues. The chain's CDR3 is CASRRGGFSTDTQYF. In nucleotides, the CDR3 is TGTGCTAGTCGGCGGGGGGGTTTCAGCACAGATACGCAGTATTTT.

This chain joins TRBV15 and TRBJ2-1; 9 bases line up with TRBD2. The V segment lost 1 base and the J segment 7 bases; nucleotides outside the gene matches: 11. Germline lookup yields CDR1 LNHNV and CDR2 YYDKDF (reference sequence). This CDR3 comprises 17 residues. For the CDR3, the DNA is TGTGCCACCAGCAGAGGGGCCAGCGGGGGGTCCAGTAATGAGCAGTTCTTC. This gives the protein CATSRGASGGSSNEQFF.

The rearrangement links TRBV10-2 to TRBJ1-3; D ambiguous. The ends were cut back, 0 bases at V and 0 bases at J, with 6 bases in the middle. Germline assignment: CDR1 WSHSY and CDR2 SAAADI. The CDR3 is made up of 15 amino acids. In DNA form, the CDR3 reads TGCGCCAGCAGTGAGTCGAGGGTCTCTGGAAACACCATATATTTT. Translation gives CASSESRVSGNTIYF.